Shown below are 20 T cell receptor beta chains from a single sample sequenced in a study of cytotoxic CD8 clonotypes in ibrutinib-treated CLL. The repertoire was sequenced with immunoSEQ multiplex PCR; TCRdb's copy has only in-frame clones and lacks some. The data hold around 40,000 clones, with about 70% observed a single time. The specimen was PBMCs, collected at disease progression, from a patient treated with ibrutinib. The receptor source for this set is a human donor with chronic lymphocytic leukemia.

This clone has more than one count but fewer than ten. The CDR3, as DNA: TGTGCCTGGACAGGCCAGCGGGGTTCACCCCTCCACTTT. Residues: CAWTGQRGSPLHF. The gene calls are TRBV30 and TRBJ1-6; D remains unclear. Germline CDR1 GTSNPN, CDR2 SVGIG (reference sequence). Trimming took 4 bases from V and 9 from J, leaving 13 bases between them. There are 13 residues in the CDR3.

There are a few counts of this clone. The chain links TRBV7-3 to TRBJ1-2; 7 bases are a match to TRBD1. Trimming took 0 bases from V and 7 from J; bases not matched to a gene: 5. Germline V CDR1 and CDR2: SGHTA, FQGTGA. This CDR3 comprises 14 residues. CDR3 sequence: CASSLTGTGVGYTF. CDR3 nucleotide sequence: TGTGCCAGCAGCTTAACTGGAACAGGGGTTGGCTACACCTTC.

In its sample, this clone was seen a few times. The J gene is TRBJ2-5, the V gene TRBV5-1; unclear D gene. The CDR3 contains 13 residues. V gave up 4 bases and J gave up 2 bases, with 9 bases separating them. Germline CDR1 is SGHRS and CDR2 is YFSETQ. CDR3 loop: CASSPGGQETQYF. The DNA of the CDR3 is TGCGCCAGCAGCCCCGGTGGGCAAGAGACCCAGTACTTC. Based on the CDR3 plus reference TRBV5-1 and TRBJ2-5, the full variable domain is KAGVTQTPRYLIKTRGQQVTLSCSPISGHRSVSWYQQTPGQGLQFLFEYFSETQRNKGNFPGRFSGRQFSNSRSEMNVSTLELGDSALYLCASSPGGQETQYFGPGTRLLVL.

The table lists this clone with a count of one. This sequence joins TRBV6-1 and TRBJ2-3; D ambiguous. The CDR3 length is 17 residues. CDR1 is MNHNS and CDR2 is SASEGT in the germline V gene. V lost 4 bases and J 6 bases, leaving 23 bases between the germline ends. The DNA for the CDR3 is TGTGCCAGCAGTGTAGGAGCGTCTTCATCATTTCGTGATACGCAGTATTTT. This gives the protein CASSVGASSSFRDTQYF.

V usage is TRBV5-1 and J usage is TRBJ1-4, with 8 bases fitting TRBD1. The CDR3 contains 18 residues. V lost 4 bases to trimming and J lost 3 bases; unmatched junction nucleotides: 14. In germline, CDR1 is SGHRS, CDR2 YFSETQ. The CDR3 bases are TGCGCCAGCAGCCTTAGCCAGGGGGCCGGATGGGCTAATGAAAAACTGTTTTTT. Residues: CASSLSQGAGWANEKLFF.

The J gene is TRBJ1-5, the V gene TRBV4-1; no firm D call. The CDR3 is 13 residues long. The V gene lost 5 bases and the J gene lost 6 bases, with 11 bases spanning the gap. Germline CDR1 and CDR2: MGHRA and YSYEKL. The CDR3 region has the DNA TGCGCCAGCAGCTATGGACGGGGTCAGCCCCAGCATTTT. Residues: CASSYGRGQPQHF.

This clone was seen more than once but under ten times. The chain couples TRBV4-1 to TRBJ2-1; the match to TRBD2 covers 11 bases. Losses at the gene ends were 3 bases for V and 7 bases for J; bases not matched to a gene: 8. This CDR3 spans 16 amino acids. Germline V gene lookup returns CDR1 MGHRA and CDR2 YSYEKL. The CDR3 is CASSHLLAGVGNEQFF. CDR3 bases: TGCGCCAGCAGCCACCTACTAGCGGGAGTTGGAAATGAGCAGTTCTTC.

This clone was seen only a few times. The rearrangement links TRBV7-9 to TRBJ2-1; maybe TRBD2 (5 bases). There are 13 residues in the CDR3. Trimming cost V 11 bases and J 8 bases, with 19 bases left between them. CDR1 is SEHNR, CDR2 FQNEAQ, per germline (reference sequence). The CDR3 DNA is TGTGCCGGCGTATCGACGGGAACCTATGAGCAGTTCTTC. Encoded protein: CAGVSTGTYEQFF.

The chain carries TRBV7-9 and TRBJ2-1; 7 bases align to TRBD2. The length of the CDR3 is 15 residues. CDR1 is SEHNR and CDR2 is FQNEAQ in the germline V gene (reference sequence). Losses at the gene ends were 7 bases for V and 5 bases for J; bases not matched to a gene: 11. For the CDR3, the DNA is TGTGCCAGCAATGGTGGGAGGGACCCCCACAATGAGCAGTTCTTC. Translated: CASNGGRDPHNEQFF.

The genes are TRBV28 and TRBJ1-2; perhaps TRBD1 as D (6 bases). Germline V lookup: CDR1 MDHEN, CDR2 SYDVKM. Trimming removed 3 bases from V and 2 bases from J, with 22 bases in between. This CDR3 has 18 residues. CDR3 in DNA: TGTGCCAGCAGTTTTCTAGGCAGGGGTCGAGGTTCCAACTATGGCTACACCTTC. Protein sequence: CASSFLGRGRGSNYGYTF.

This clone was counted a few times. The V call is TRBV5-5, the J call TRBJ2-7, with 9 bases aligning to TRBD1. This CDR3 contains 15 residues. The germline gives CDR1 SGHKS, CDR2 YYEKEE (reference sequence). V trimming: 5 bases; J trimming: 0 bases; junction bases outside the gene matches: 6. This chain's CDR3 is CASSFLGQGSYEQYF. CDR3 nucleotides: TGTGCCAGCAGTTTTTTGGGACAGGGCTCCTACGAGCAGTACTTC. The variable domain in full, with the rest retrieved from reference TRBV5-5 and TRBJ2-7, is DAGVTQSPTHLIKTRGQQVTLRCSPISGHKSVSWYQQVLGQGPQFIFQYYEKEERGRGNFPDRFSARQFPNYSSELNVNALLLGDSALYLCASSFLGQGSYEQYFGPGTRLTVT.

This clone occurred a few times. The V and J genes are TRBV27 and TRBJ1-5; D is ambiguous. The CDR3 consists of 13 residues. The V end lost 8 bases, the J end lost 6 bases, and 14 bases lay between the germline ends. In germline, CDR1 is MNHEY, CDR2 SMNVEV (reference sequence). The CDR3 nucleotides read TGTGCCAGCGGTCTTAATGGCGGTCAGCCCCAGCATTTT. Its translation: CASGLNGGQPQHF.

This clone appeared once. The chain recombines TRBV2 with TRBJ1-4, with D unresolved. Germline V gives CDR1 SNHLY, CDR2 FYNNEI. This CDR3 contains 14 residues. Trimming removed 3 bases from V and 8 bases from J, with 13 bases in between. CDR3 residues: CASSETRRGEKLFF. CDR3 sequence (DNA): TGTGCCAGCAGTGAGACCCGAAGAGGGGAAAAACTGTTTTTT. Combining the CDR3 with reference TRBV2 and TRBJ1-4 gives the whole variable domain EPEVTQTPSHQVTQMGQEVILRCVPISNHLYFYWYRQILGQKVEFLVSFYNNEISEKSEIFDDQFSVERPDGSNFTLKIRSTKLEDSAMYFCASSETRRGEKLFFGSGTQLSVL.

V is TRBV7-8 and J is TRBJ2-1, with a possible D match to TRBD1 (5 bases). Trimming took off 3 bases at V and 10 bases at J, with 13 bases between the two ends. The V gene's germline CDR1 is SGHVS and CDR2 FQNEAQ. This CDR3 comprises 13 residues. The CDR3 sequence is CASSFFQGQEQFF. As DNA, the CDR3 is TGTGCCAGCAGCTTCTTTCAGGGCCAGGAGCAGTTCTTC.

The rearrangement joins TRBV28 to TRBJ2-7, with 7 bases identical to TRBD1. The CDR3 length is 15 residues. Looked up from germline, CDR1 is MDHEN and CDR2 is SYDVKM. With V trimmed by 7 bases and J by 6 bases, 15 bases remained unmatched. The CDR3 nucleotides read TGTGCCAGCACCCAGGGCCAGGGGGAGCTGGGCGAGCAGTACTTC. Translation: CASTQGQGELGEQYF.

The chain combines TRBV14 with TRBJ2-3, with 8 bases identical to TRBD1. This CDR3 has 17 amino acids. Germline loops: CDR1 SGHDN, CDR2 FVKESK. The ends lost 3 bases at V and 1 base at J; junction bases unmatched: 9. CDR3 protein: CASSHPGQGPRTDTQYF. DNA of the CDR3: TGTGCCAGCAGCCATCCCGGACAGGGACCTCGCACAGATACGCAGTATTTT.

This clone was seen a handful of times. The J gene is TRBJ1-3, the V gene TRBV29-1, with D unresolved. The germline gives CDR1 SQVTM, CDR2 ANQGSEA. This CDR3 contains 16 residues. Deletions cut 2 bases from V and 3 bases from J, with 17 bases between. CDR3 protein: CSVEKESGGVGNTIYF. The CDR3 nucleotides read TGCAGCGTTGAAAAGGAAAGCGGCGGTGTTGGAAACACCATATATTTT. Using reference TRBV29-1 and TRBJ1-3 for the parts outside the CDR3, the full variable domain is SAVISQKPSRDICQRGTSLTIQCQVDSQVTMMFWYRQQPGQSLTLIATANQGSEATYESGFVIDKFPISRPNLTFSTLTVSNMSPEDSSIYLCSVEKESGGVGNTIYFGEGSWLTVV.

V usage is TRBV4-1 and J usage is TRBJ1-2; D may be TRBD1 (6 bases). The CDR3 is made up of 15 amino acids. V lost 4 bases to trimming and J lost 2 bases, with 14 bases between them. The germline CDR1 and CDR2 sequences are MGHRA and YSYEKL. CDR3 residues: CASSPPDSRNYGYTF. The CDR3 DNA reads as TGCGCCAGCAGCCCCCCGGACAGCCGAAACTATGGCTACACCTTC.

J is TRBJ2-7 and V is TRBV6-5; TRBD2 matches 7 bases. Looked up from germline, CDR1 is MNHEY and CDR2 is SVGAGI. This CDR3 is built from 14 residues. The V and J ends lost 6 bases and 2 bases, in that order; junction bases with no gene match: 7. The DNA for the CDR3 is TGTGCCAGCAGGGGGGGGACGTACGCCTACGAGCAGTACTTC. Protein sequence: CASRGGTYAYEQYF.

The J gene is TRBJ2-1, the V gene TRBV7-6, with 10 bases aligning to TRBD2. Losses at the gene ends were 5 bases for V and 0 bases for J; bases not matched to a gene: 13. The CDR3 consists of 19 residues. Germline V gene sequence: CDR1 SGHVS, CDR2 FNYEAQ. The CDR3 DNA follows: TGTGCCAGCAGCCCCGCCGGTCTAGCGGGAGCCCGCTCCTACAATGAGCAGTTCTTC. Residues: CASSPAGLAGARSYNEQFF.